The 12 T cell receptor beta chains in this list originate from one sample, sequenced in a study of blood T cell repertoires in COVID-19. TCRdb keeps only in-frame clones here, not all; method: immunoSEQ multiplex PCR. The data contain about 120,000 clones, over 75% of them singletons. Sequences were obtained from peripheral blood. Source of these receptors: a man aged 80 or over with acute or convalescent COVID-19.

The V call is TRBV5-1, the J call TRBJ1-1; possible D gene TRBD1, 5 bases. Germline loops: CDR1 SGHRS, CDR2 YFSETQ. With 4 bases removed from V and 1 base from J, the gap between germline ends came to 14 bases. CDR3 length equals 15 residues. CDR3 DNA: TGCGCCAGCAGCATCCGACAGTTAGGGAACACTGAAGCTTTCTTT. Translation gives CASSIRQLGNTEAFF.

The V call is TRBV27, the J call TRBJ1-1; D possibly corresponds to TRBD1 (6 bases). V was shortened by 3 bases and J by 7 bases, with 9 bases between the two germline ends. Germline CDR1 reads MNHEY; CDR2 reads SMNVEV (reference sequence). CDR3 length: 12 amino acids. The DNA for the CDR3 is TGTGCCAGCAGTTTCAGGGGCCTTGAAGCTTTCTTT. This translates into CASSFRGLEAFF.

The chain combines TRBV6-6 with TRBJ2-7; maybe TRBD2 (5 bases). The CDR3 loop spans 14 amino acids. V was cut by 7 bases and J by 4 bases, with 17 bases left in between. The germline gives CDR1 MNHNY, CDR2 SVGAGI (reference sequence). The DNA of the CDR3 is TGTGCCAGCACTCGAAAGGGAGAGGATTACGAGCAGTACTTC. This codes for CASTRKGEDYEQYF.

The chain carries TRBV27 and TRBJ1-6; 12 bases agree with TRBD1. From germline, CDR1 is MNHEY and CDR2 SMNVEV (reference sequence). This CDR3 is built from 18 residues. J was trimmed by 7 bases and V by 3 bases; bases with no gene match: 10. CDR3 amino acids: CASSFWDRGLAINSPLHF. The CDR3 nucleotides read TGTGCCAGCAGTTTTTGGGACAGGGGGCTCGCAATAAATTCACCCCTCCACTTT.

Only a few counts were recorded for this clone. V is TRBV5-1 and J is TRBJ2-3; D is perhaps TRBD2 (5 bases). Per the germline V gene, CDR1 is SGHRS and CDR2 is YFSETQ. This CDR3 contains 16 residues. The germline V and J ends were trimmed by 0 bases and 0 bases, with 11 bases remaining between them. CDR3: CASSLARLQSTDTQYF. The CDR3 DNA reads TGCGCCAGCAGCTTGGCCCGACTACAAAGCACAGATACGCAGTATTTT.

This clone was seen a few times. CDR3 in DNA: TGTGCCAGCAGTGAAGAGTTAGGGGTTCAATTCAATGAGCAGTTCTTC. Translating gives CASSEELGVQFNEQFF. The chain links TRBV6-1 to TRBJ2-1; D is perhaps TRBD1 (5 bases). CDR3 length: 16 amino acids. The V gene lost 1 base and the J gene lost 6 bases, with 16 bases spanning the gap. Per the germline V gene, CDR1 is MNHNS and CDR2 is SASEGT.

This chain links TRBV3-1 (or the pseudogene TRBV3-2) with TRBJ1-3; 7 bases match TRBD1. The trim removed 0 bases at V and 4 bases at J, leaving 3 bases unmatched. CDR1 is LGHDT, CDR2 YNNKEL, per germline (reference sequence). CDR3 length: 15 amino acids. The CDR3 DNA reads as TGTGCCAGCAGCCAAGAGGGGGGACAGGGAAACACCATATATTTT. This gives the protein CASSQEGGQGNTIYF.

This clone turned up a few times. The rearrangement links TRBV28 to TRBJ1-2; 7 bases fit TRBD1. The junction had 9 bases not matched to a gene; V was cut back by 9 bases and J by 2 bases. The CDR3 consists of 14 residues. CDR1 MDHEN and CDR2 SYDVKM come from the germline V gene. Written as DNA, the CDR3 is TGTGCCAGTACACCTGAGACAGGGAACTATGGCTACACCTTC. It translates to CASTPETGNYGYTF.

The J gene is TRBJ2-7, the V gene TRBV19; 13 nucleotides line up with TRBD2. The V and J ends lost 3 bases and 3 bases, in that order; junction bases with no gene match: 5. The CDR3 extends over 16 amino acids. CDR1 LNHDA and CDR2 SQIVND come from the germline V gene (reference sequence). CDR3 region: CASSIRTSGSHYEQYF. CDR3 sequence (DNA): TGTGCCAGTAGTATCCGGACTAGCGGGAGCCACTACGAGCAGTACTTC.

This rearrangement joins TRBV18 to TRBJ1-3; 10 positions match TRBD1. CDR1 and CDR2 (germline): KGHSH, LQKENI. This CDR3 region has 18 residues. V trimming: 3 bases; J trimming: 0 bases; junction bases outside the gene matches: 8. The CDR3 here is CASSPMLTGGVSGNTIYF. CDR3 in DNA: TGTGCCAGCTCACCGATGCTGACAGGGGGCGTCTCTGGAAACACCATATATTTT.

The chain joins TRBV27 to TRBJ1-4; a possible D gene is TRBD1 (6 bases). V gave up 6 bases and J gave up 4 bases, with 12 bases separating them. Germline-derived CDR1 and CDR2 are MNHEY and SMNVEV (reference sequence). The CDR3 runs 14 residues. The CDR3 region is CASSLDRINEKLFF. CDR3 in DNA: TGTGCCAGCAGCCTCGACAGGATTAATGAAAAACTGTTTTTT.

The chain couples TRBV5-1 to TRBJ1-2; 7 bases match TRBD1. V gave up 4 bases and J gave up 6 bases; unmatched junction bases: 9. CDR1 and CDR2 (germline): SGHRS, YFSETQ. This CDR3 region has 14 residues. DNA of the CDR3: TGCGCCAGCAGCCCGCTAGGGACAGCTAATGGCTACACCTTC. It translates to CASSPLGTANGYTF.